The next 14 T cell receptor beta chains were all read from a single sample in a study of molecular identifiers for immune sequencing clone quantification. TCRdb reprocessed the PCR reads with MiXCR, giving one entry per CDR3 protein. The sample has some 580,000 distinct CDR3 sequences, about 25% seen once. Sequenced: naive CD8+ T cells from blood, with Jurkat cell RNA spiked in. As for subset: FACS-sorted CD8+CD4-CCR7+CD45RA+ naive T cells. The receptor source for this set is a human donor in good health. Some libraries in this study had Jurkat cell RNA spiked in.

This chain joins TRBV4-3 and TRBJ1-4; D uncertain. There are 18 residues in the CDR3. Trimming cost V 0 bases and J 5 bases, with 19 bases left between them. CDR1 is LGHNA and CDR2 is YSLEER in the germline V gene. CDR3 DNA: TGCGCCAGCAGCCAAGAGGTGGAGGGCATTGCCTTCAATGAAAAACTGTTTTTT. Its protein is CASSQEVEGIAFNEKLFF.

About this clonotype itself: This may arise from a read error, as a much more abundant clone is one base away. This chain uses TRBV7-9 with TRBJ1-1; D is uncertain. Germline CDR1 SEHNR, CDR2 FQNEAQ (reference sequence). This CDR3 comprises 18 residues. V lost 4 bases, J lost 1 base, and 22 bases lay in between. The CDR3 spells CASSSRLRRAGRNTEAFF. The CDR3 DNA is TGTGCCAGCAGCTCTCGTCTAAGGAGGGCTGGACGGAACACTGAAGCTTTCTTT.

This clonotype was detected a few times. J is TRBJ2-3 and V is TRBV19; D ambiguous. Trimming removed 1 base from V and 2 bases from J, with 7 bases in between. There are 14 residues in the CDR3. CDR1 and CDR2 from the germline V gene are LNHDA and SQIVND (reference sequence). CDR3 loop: CASSIVLDTDTQYF. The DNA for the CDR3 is TGTGCCAGTAGTATAGTCCTAGACACAGATACGCAGTATTTT.

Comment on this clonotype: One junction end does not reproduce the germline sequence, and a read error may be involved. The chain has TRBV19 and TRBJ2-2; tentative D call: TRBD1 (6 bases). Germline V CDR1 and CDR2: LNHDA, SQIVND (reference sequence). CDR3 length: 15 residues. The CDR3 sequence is CASSIQGLNTGALFF. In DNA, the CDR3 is TGTGCCAGTAGTATTCAGGGGCTGAACACCGGGGCGCTGTTTTTT.

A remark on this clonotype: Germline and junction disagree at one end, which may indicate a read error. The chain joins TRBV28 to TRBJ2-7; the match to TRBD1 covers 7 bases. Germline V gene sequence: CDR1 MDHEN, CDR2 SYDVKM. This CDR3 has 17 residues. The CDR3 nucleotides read TGTGCCAGCAGTTTATTAGGGACAGATGCCGGCAGTTACGCGCAGTACTTC. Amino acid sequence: CASSLLGTDAGSYAQYF.

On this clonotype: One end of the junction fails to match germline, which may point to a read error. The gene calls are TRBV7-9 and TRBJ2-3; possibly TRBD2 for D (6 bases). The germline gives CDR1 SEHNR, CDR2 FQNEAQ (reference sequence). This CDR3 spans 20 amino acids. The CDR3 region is CASGLAVKGYPTGPTDTQYF. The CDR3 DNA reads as TGTGCCAGCGGCTTAGCGGTTAAGGGCTACCCGACGGGACCTACAGATACGCAGTATTTT.

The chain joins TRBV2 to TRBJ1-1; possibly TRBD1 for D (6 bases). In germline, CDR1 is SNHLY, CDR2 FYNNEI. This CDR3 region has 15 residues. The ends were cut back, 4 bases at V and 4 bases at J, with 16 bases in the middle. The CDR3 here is CASSGPLGGFTEAFF. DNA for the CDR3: TGTGCCAGCAGTGGTCCTCTGGGGGGCTTCACTGAAGCTTTCTTT.

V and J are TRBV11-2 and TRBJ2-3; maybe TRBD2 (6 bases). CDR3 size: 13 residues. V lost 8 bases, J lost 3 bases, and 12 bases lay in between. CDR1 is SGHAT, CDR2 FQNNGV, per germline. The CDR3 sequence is CASGWRGTDTQYF. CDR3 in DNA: TGTGCCAGCGGCTGGCGGGGTACAGATACGCAGTATTTT.

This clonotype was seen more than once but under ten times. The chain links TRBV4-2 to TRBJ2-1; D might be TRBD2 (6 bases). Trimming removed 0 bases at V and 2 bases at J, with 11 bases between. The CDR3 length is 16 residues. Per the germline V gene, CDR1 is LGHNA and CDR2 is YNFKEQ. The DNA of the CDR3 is TGTGCCAGCAGCCAAGATGCACTAGCTCCCTACAATGAGCAGTTCTTC. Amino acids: CASSQDALAPYNEQFF.

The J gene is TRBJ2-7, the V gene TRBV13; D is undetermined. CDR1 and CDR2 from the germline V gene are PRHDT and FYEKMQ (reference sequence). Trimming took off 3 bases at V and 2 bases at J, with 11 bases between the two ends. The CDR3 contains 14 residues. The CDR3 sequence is CASSFSSSPYEQYF. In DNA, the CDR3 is TGTGCCAGCAGCTTTTCGAGTAGTCCCTACGAGCAGTACTTC.

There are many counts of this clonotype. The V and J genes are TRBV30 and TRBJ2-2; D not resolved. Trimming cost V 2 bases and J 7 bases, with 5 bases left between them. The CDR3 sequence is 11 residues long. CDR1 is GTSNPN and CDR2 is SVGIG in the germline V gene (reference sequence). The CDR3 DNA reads TGTGCCTGGAGTCCAGGCGGGGAGCTGTTTTTT. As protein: CAWSPGGELFF.

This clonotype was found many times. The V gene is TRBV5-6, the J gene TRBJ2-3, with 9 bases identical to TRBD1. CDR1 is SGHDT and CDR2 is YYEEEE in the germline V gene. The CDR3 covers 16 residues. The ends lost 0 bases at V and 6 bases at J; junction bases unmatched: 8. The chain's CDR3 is CASSLDGQGMSDTQYF. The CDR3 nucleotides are TGTGCCAGCAGCTTGGACGGACAGGGGATGTCGGATACGCAGTATTTT.

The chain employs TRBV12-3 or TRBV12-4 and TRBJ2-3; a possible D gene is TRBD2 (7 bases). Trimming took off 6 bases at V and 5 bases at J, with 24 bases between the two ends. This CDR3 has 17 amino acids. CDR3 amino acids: CASSKNWVGGPLDTQYF. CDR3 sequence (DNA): TGTGCCAGCAGCAAGAACTGGGTGGGGGGGCCCTTAGATACGCAGTATTTT.

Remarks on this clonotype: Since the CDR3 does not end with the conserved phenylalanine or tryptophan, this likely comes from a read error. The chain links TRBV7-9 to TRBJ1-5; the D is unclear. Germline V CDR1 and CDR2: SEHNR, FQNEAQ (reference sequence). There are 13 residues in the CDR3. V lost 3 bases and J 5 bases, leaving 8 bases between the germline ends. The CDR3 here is CASSFESHQPQHL. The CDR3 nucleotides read TGTGCCAGCAGCTTTGAGTCACATCAGCCCCAGCATCTT.